This TCR beta chain was captured by sequencing in a study of blood T cell repertoires in COVID-19. Participants reported their clinical history, and cohort assignment relied on those reports. Here immunoSEQ multiplex PCR was the method, and the copy in TCRdb shows in-frame clones only, minus some. Here the sample spans about 180,000 clones, 89% being singletons. The germline gives CDR1 MDHEN, CDR2 SYDVKM. Trimming cost V 7 bases and J 0 bases; bases outside gene matches: 0. This CDR3 region has 14 residues. The receptor's source is a woman aged 40 to 49 with acute COVID-19. The specimen was PBMCs or T cells enriched from blood (not recorded which). J is TRBJ1-6 and V is TRBV28; 7 bases are a match to TRBD1. CDR3 nucleotide sequence: TGTGCCAGCACAGGGGGCTCCTATAATTCACCCCTCCACTTT. It translates to CASTGGSYNSPLHF.